The rows below give T cell receptor beta chains drawn from one sample of a study of T cells in Graves' hyperthyroidism and ophthalmopathy. TCRdb ran MiXCR on the multiplex PCR reads and lists one entry per CDR3 protein. The repertoire holds some 440,000 distinct CDR3 sequences, with 15% to 18% as singletons. The sequenced sample was blood. These receptors all stem from a woman aged 18-29 years with Graves' hyperthyroidism. CDR3s include the opening cysteine and the closing phenylalanine or tryptophan. The D gene is left open where the match is weak. The size of a clone is reported for some rows only, either as once, few or many, or as a class for expanded clones.

D gene,clone size,J gene,V gene,CDR3 protein,CDR3 DNA
NA,NA,TRBJ2-1,TRBV20-1,CSARDREGDEQFF,TGCAGTGCTAGAGATCGCGAGGGAGATGAGCAGTTCTTC
TRBD1,many,TRBJ1-5,TRBV2,CASSVEKQGGQPQHF,TGTGCCAGCAGTGTAGAAAAACAGGGGGGACAGCCCCAGCATTTT
NA,many,TRBJ2-5,TRBV7-8,CASSYIRQETQYF,TGTGCCAGCAGCTACATCCGCCAAGAGACCCAGTACTTC
NA,NA,TRBJ1-4,TRBV5-4,CAMGRADEKLFF,TGTGCCATGGGGAGGGCGGATGAAAAACTGTTTTTT
NA,NA,TRBJ2-4,TRBV15,CATSSSPSYTKNIQYF,TGTGCCACCAGCAGCAGCCCCAGCTATACCAAAAACATTCAGTACTTC
TRBD2,few,TRBJ2-1,TRBV3-1,CASSQLAELSYNEQFF,TGTGCCAGCAGCCAACTAGCGGAATTATCCTACAATGAGCAGTTCTTC
NA,few,TRBJ1-2,TRBV2,CASKKGIDSNYGYTF,TGTGCCAGCAAGAAGGGGATTGATTCTAACTATGGCTACACCTTC
TRBD1,NA,TRBJ2-7,TRBV11-2,CASSFAWGQGAYEQYF,TGTGCCAGCAGCTTCGCATGGGGACAGGGGGCCTACGAGCAGTACTTC
TRBD1,many,TRBJ1-1,TRBV7-6,CASSPGTEIMNTEAFF,TGTGCCAGCAGCCCCGGGACAGAAATTATGAACACTGAAGCTTTCTTT
TRBD2,many,TRBJ2-3,TRBV2,CASKGLAGARDTQYF,TGTGCCAGCAAAGGACTAGCGGGAGCGAGAGATACGCAATATTTT
TRBD1,NA,TRBJ1-5,TRBV19,CASTDRVTDQPQHF,TGTGCCAGCACGGACAGGGTCACGGATCAGCCCCAGCATTTT
TRBD2,NA,TRBJ2-7,TRBV7-2,CASSLTAGGIYEQYF,TGTGCCAGCAGCTTAACAGCGGGGGGGATCTACGAGCAGTACTTC
TRBD1,NA,TRBJ1-3,TRBV5-1,CASSFGTGDTGNTIYF,TGCGCCAGCAGCTTCGGGACAGGGGATACTGGAAACACCATATATTTT
NA,many,TRBJ2-1,TRBV5-6,CASSPGPGQGAGGTSGVTEQFF,TGTGCCAGCAGCCCCGGACCGGGACAGGGGGCAGGAGGGACTAGCGGGGTAACTGAGCAGTTCTTC
NA,few,TRBJ1-1,TRBV6-9,CASSYVLSGEAFF,TGTGCCAGCAGTTACGTGTTATCGGGAGAAGCTTTCTTT
TRBD1,NA,TRBJ1-2,TRBV25-1,CASSAVDRGVYGYTF,TGTGCCAGCAGTGCAGTGGACAGGGGGGTCTATGGCTACACCTTC
NA,many,TRBJ2-2,TRBV12-3/TRBV12-4,CASSREGTGELFF,TGTGCCAGCAGCCGTGAAGGCACCGGGGAGCTGTTTTTT
TRBD2,NA,TRBJ2-2,TRBV12-3/TRBV12-4,CASSTSGRNTGELFF,TGTGCCAGCAGCACAAGCGGGAGGAACACCGGGGAGCTGTTTTTT
TRBD1,many,TRBJ2-2,TRBV11-1,CASSRDRVAGELFF,TGTGCCAGCAGCCGGGACAGGGTGGCCGGGGAGCTGTTTTTT
NA,NA,TRBJ1-1,TRBV15,CATSRGFDTEAFF,TGTGCCACCAGCAGAGGGTTTGACACTGAAGCTTTCTTT
TRBD2,few,TRBJ2-5,TRBV7-2,CASSWGGRRGETQYF,TGTGCCAGCAGCTGGGGGGGACGCAGAGGCGAGACCCAGTACTTC
NA,few,TRBJ1-2,TRBV5-6,CASSLPSWGANYGYTF,TGTGCCAGCAGCTTGCCCTCGTGGGGCGCTAACTATGGCTACACCTTC
TRBD2,NA,TRBJ2-3,TRBV5-1,CASSLVGLTPDTQYF,TGCGCCAGCAGCTTGGTGGGACTAACGCCAGATACGCAGTATTTT
NA,many,TRBJ2-1,TRBV27,CASSFGGPRNEQFF,TGTGCCAGCAGTTTTGGGGGACCTCGGAATGAGCAGTTCTTC
NA,NA,TRBJ2-1,TRBV5-1,CASSLVARAYDEQFF,TGCGCCAGCAGCTTAGTAGCCAGGGCTTACGATGAGCAGTTCTTC
TRBD1,many,TRBJ1-1,TRBV28,CASSSYRGRGTEAFF,TGTGCCAGCAGTTCCTACAGGGGGCGTGGGACTGAAGCTTTCTTT
NA,many,TRBJ1-2,TRBV12-3/TRBV12-4,CASTYGRTSRGGYTF,TGTGCCAGCACCTACGGACGGACTAGTAGGGGTGGCTACACCTTC